This T cell receptor (beta chain) was obtained from a study of blood T cell repertoires in COVID-19. At the level of the study: Samples came from the United States, Italy and Spain, spanning acute and convalescent COVID-19.

TCRdb keeps only in-frame clones here, not all; method: immunoSEQ multiplex PCR. The sample has 150,000 to 200,000 clones; under 80% are singletons. The count of this clone is one. Individuals aged about 18 to 90 years were recruited from 24 US areas. Trimming removed 8 bases at V and 2 bases at J, with 12 bases between. The CDR3 contains 13 residues. CDR1 is WNHNN, CDR2 SYGVQD, per germline (reference sequence). The TCR was taken from a woman between 45 and 60 years old with acute COVID-19. Material: PBMCs or T cells enriched from blood (not recorded which). The chain uses TRBV10-1 and TRBJ1-2; D is perhaps TRBD1 (5 bases). CDR3 region: CASGAGINYGYTF. The CDR3 DNA reads TGCGCCAGCGGAGCAGGGATAAACTATGGCTACACCTTC.